This is a list of T cell receptor beta chains from one sample in a study of T cell changes during pregnancy in multiple sclerosis. Data came from immunoSEQ multiplex PCR; TCRdb stores just in-frame clones and leaves some out. In the table there are 59,000 or so clones, about 94% of which are singletons. The sample was peripheral blood, taken in the third trimester of pregnancy. The receptors originated from a female donor in good health, enrolled as a control in a pregnancy study. Both conserved end residues are part of each CDR3. D genes are given only for firm matches. Size tells how often a clone was seen (once, few, many) or the class of an expanded clone, and some rows leave it out.

CDR3aa: CASSVARENEQFF
CDR3nt: TGTGCCAGCAGCGTAGCCCGTGAGAATGAGCAGTTCTTC
d_gene: .
abundance: .
v_gene: TRBV9
j_gene: TRBJ2-1

CDR3aa: CASSLGQGNTGELFF
CDR3nt: TGTGCCAGCAGTTTAGGGCAGGGGAACACCGGGGAGCTGTTTTTT
d_gene: .
abundance: .
v_gene: TRBV27
j_gene: TRBJ2-2

CDR3aa: CASSPGTTLYGYTF
CDR3nt: TGTGCCAGCAGTCCTGGGACAACTCTCTATGGCTACACCTTC
d_gene: .
abundance: once
v_gene: TRBV6-5
j_gene: TRBJ1-2

CDR3aa: CASSLGDSPQETQYF
CDR3nt: TGCGCCAGCAGCTTAGGGGACAGCCCTCAAGAGACCCAGTACTTC
d_gene: TRBD1
abundance: .
v_gene: TRBV5-1
j_gene: TRBJ2-5

CDR3aa: CASSQASYSNQPQHF
CDR3nt: TGCGCCAGCAGCCAAGCCAGTTATAGCAATCAGCCCCAGCATTTT
d_gene: .
abundance: .
v_gene: TRBV4-1
j_gene: TRBJ1-5

CDR3aa: CAISAGPEAFF
CDR3nt: TGTGCCATCAGTGCAGGTCCTGAAGCTTTCTTT
d_gene: .
abundance: .
v_gene: TRBV10-3
j_gene: TRBJ1-1

CDR3aa: CASEYGGEYF
CDR3nt: TGTGCCAGTGAATACGGGGGAGAATATTTT
d_gene: .
abundance: .
v_gene: TRBV6-1
j_gene: TRBJ2-3

CDR3aa: CAISDPGWGRDEQYF
CDR3nt: TGTGCCATCAGTGACCCGGGATGGGGGCGCGACGAGCAGTACTTC
d_gene: .
abundance: .
v_gene: TRBV10-3
j_gene: TRBJ2-7

CDR3aa: CATQTGRTGIYQPQHF
CDR3nt: TGTGCCACCCAGACAGGGCGTACAGGGATTTATCAGCCCCAGCATTTT
d_gene: TRBD1
abundance: .
v_gene: TRBV15
j_gene: TRBJ1-5

CDR3aa: CASSEFGLLAGGTDTQYF
CDR3nt: TGTGCCAGCAGTGAATTCGGCTTACTAGCGGGGGGCACAGATACGCAGTATTTT
d_gene: TRBD2
abundance: once
v_gene: TRBV6-1
j_gene: TRBJ2-3

CDR3aa: CASSGTTYTGELFF
CDR3nt: TGTGCCAGCAGCGGGACTACCTACACCGGGGAGCTGTTTTTT
d_gene: TRBD2
abundance: .
v_gene: TRBV7-2
j_gene: TRBJ2-2

CDR3aa: CASSRGGANTEAFF
CDR3nt: TGTGCCAGCAGCCGGGGGGGGGCGAACACTGAAGCTTTCTTT
d_gene: .
abundance: .
v_gene: TRBV5-4
j_gene: TRBJ1-1

CDR3aa: CASSLGGQGNQQYF
CDR3nt: TGTGCCAGCAGCTTAGGGGGACAGGGTAACCAGCAGTACTTC
d_gene: TRBD1
abundance: .
v_gene: TRBV7-8
j_gene: TRBJ2-7

CDR3aa: CASRAIAGGLGGEQFF
CDR3nt: TGTGCCAGCAGGGCAATAGCGGGAGGGCTGGGGGGTGAGCAGTTCTTC
d_gene: TRBD2
abundance: .
v_gene: TRBV6-6
j_gene: TRBJ2-1

CDR3aa: CASSSSGGDGWGNEQFF
CDR3nt: TGTGCCAGCAGCTCCTCGGGAGGGGACGGGTGGGGGAATGAGCAGTTCTTC
d_gene: TRBD2
abundance: .
v_gene: TRBV9
j_gene: TRBJ2-1

CDR3aa: CASRRQGAQYGYTF
CDR3nt: TGTGCCAGCAGGAGACAGGGAGCGCAGTATGGCTACACCTTC
d_gene: TRBD1
abundance: .
v_gene: TRBV6-5
j_gene: TRBJ1-2

CDR3aa: CAWRRPPSSGNTIYF
CDR3nt: TGTGCCTGGAGACGACCCCCTAGCTCTGGAAACACCATATATTTT
d_gene: .
abundance: .
v_gene: TRBV30
j_gene: TRBJ1-3

CDR3aa: CASSVRPYYRNTIYF
CDR3nt: TGCGCCAGCAGTGTTCGGCCGTACTACCGAAACACCATATATTTT
d_gene: .
abundance: .
v_gene: TRBV10-1
j_gene: TRBJ1-3

CDR3aa: CASSKGPGNPGTMFGSDEQFF
CDR3nt: TGTGCCAGCAGCAAAGGTCCCGGGAACCCCGGGACTATGTTTGGTAGCGATGAGCAGTTCTTC
d_gene: .
abundance: .
v_gene: TRBV21-1
j_gene: TRBJ2-1

CDR3aa: CAWTRGGDTDTQYF
CDR3nt: TGTGCCTGGACCCGCGGGGGTGACACAGATACGCAGTATTTT
d_gene: TRBD2
abundance: .
v_gene: TRBV30
j_gene: TRBJ2-3

CDR3aa: CASSQKDREAEAFF
CDR3nt: TGTGCCAGCAGCCAGAAGGACAGGGAAGCTGAAGCTTTCTTT
d_gene: TRBD1
abundance: .
v_gene: TRBV7-9
j_gene: TRBJ1-1

CDR3aa: CASSQDLRGRRDGYTF
CDR3nt: TGCGCCAGCAGCCAAGATTTGAGGGGAAGGAGGGATGGCTACACCTTC
d_gene: .
abundance: .
v_gene: TRBV4-3
j_gene: TRBJ1-2

CDR3aa: CASSTGGGYEQYF
CDR3nt: TGTGCCAGCTCAACGGGAGGGGGGTACGAGCAGTACTTC
d_gene: TRBD2
abundance: .
v_gene: TRBV28
j_gene: TRBJ2-7

CDR3aa: CASSFNRVVRNEQFF
CDR3nt: TGTGCCAGCAGTTTTAACAGGGTAGTTAGGAATGAGCAGTTCTTC
d_gene: .
abundance: .
v_gene: TRBV27
j_gene: TRBJ2-1

CDR3aa: CAKRQGLSYGYTF
CDR3nt: TGTGCCAAGAGACAGGGGCTGAGCTATGGCTACACCTTC
d_gene: TRBD1
abundance: .
v_gene: TRBV10-3
j_gene: TRBJ1-2

CDR3aa: CASSLGASTDTQYF
CDR3nt: TGTGCCAGCAGCCTCGGTGCAAGCACAGATACGCAGTATTTT
d_gene: .
abundance: .
v_gene: TRBV7-3
j_gene: TRBJ2-3

CDR3aa: CAISENGQRNEQFF
CDR3nt: TGTGCCATCAGTGAGAACGGACAGAGGAATGAGCAGTTCTTC
d_gene: .
abundance: .
v_gene: TRBV10-3
j_gene: TRBJ2-1

CDR3aa: CASSPEQNSRAYEQYF
CDR3nt: TGTGCCAGCAGCCCTGAGCAGAATTCGAGGGCCTACGAGCAGTACTTC
d_gene: .
abundance: .
v_gene: TRBV7-8
j_gene: TRBJ2-7

CDR3aa: CASSPRRAAGTDTQYF
CDR3nt: TGTGCCAGCTCACCAAGGAGGGCGGCTGGTACAGATACGCAGTATTTT
d_gene: .
abundance: .
v_gene: TRBV18
j_gene: TRBJ2-3

CDR3aa: CASSLVSTALEAYGYTF
CDR3nt: TGTGCCAGCAGCTTAGTCTCAACCGCCCTAGAGGCCTATGGCTACACCTTC
d_gene: .
abundance: .
v_gene: TRBV7-2
j_gene: TRBJ1-2

CDR3aa: CASSLGTGPTEAFF
CDR3nt: TGTGCCAGCAGCTTGGGGACAGGGCCCACTGAAGCTTTCTTT
d_gene: TRBD1
abundance: .
v_gene: TRBV7-6
j_gene: TRBJ1-1

CDR3aa: CASSLVSDSQYF
CDR3nt: TGTGCCAGCAGCTTAGTCAGCGATTCGCAGTATTTT
d_gene: .
abundance: .
v_gene: TRBV7-2
j_gene: TRBJ2-3

CDR3aa: CASSPREGTNEKLFF
CDR3nt: TGTGCCAGCAGTCCCAGGGAGGGGACTAATGAAAAACTGTTTTTT
d_gene: .
abundance: .
v_gene: TRBV2
j_gene: TRBJ1-4

CDR3aa: CASSLPSRLNYEQYF
CDR3nt: TGCGCCAGCAGCCTCCCCTCGAGACTTAACTACGAGCAGTACTTC
d_gene: .
abundance: .
v_gene: TRBV4-1
j_gene: TRBJ2-7

CDR3aa: CASSWGREDSPLHF
CDR3nt: TGTGCCAGCAGTTGGGGGAGGGAGGATTCACCCCTCCACTTT
d_gene: .
abundance: .
v_gene: TRBV27
j_gene: TRBJ1-6

CDR3aa: CASSQDRTGGRGGYTF
CDR3nt: TGCGCCAGCAGCCAAGATCGGACAGGGGGCAGAGGTGGCTACACCTTC
d_gene: TRBD1
abundance: .
v_gene: TRBV4-3
j_gene: TRBJ1-2

CDR3aa: CASKRKDTQYF
CDR3nt: TGTGCCAGCAAGCGAAAAGATACGCAGTATTTT
d_gene: .
abundance: .
v_gene: TRBV11-2
j_gene: TRBJ2-3

CDR3aa: CASSPRDFGDTDTQYF
CDR3nt: TGTGCCAGCTCACCCCGGGACTTCGGGGACACAGATACGCAGTATTTT
d_gene: .
abundance: .
v_gene: TRBV18
j_gene: TRBJ2-3

CDR3aa: CASSPMAGGRAPLHF
CDR3nt: TGCGCCAGCAGCCCGATGGCAGGGGGTAGGGCACCCCTCCACTTT
d_gene: TRBD1
abundance: .
v_gene: TRBV4-1
j_gene: TRBJ1-6

CDR3aa: CASSIGLAGPRSTDTQYF
CDR3nt: TGTGCCAGTAGTATCGGACTAGCGGGGCCGAGAAGCACAGATACGCAGTATTTT
d_gene: TRBD2
abundance: .
v_gene: TRBV19
j_gene: TRBJ2-3

CDR3aa: CAWTGGAKGNTIYF
CDR3nt: TGTGCCTGGACAGGGGGCGCGAAGGGAAACACCATATATTTT
d_gene: TRBD1
abundance: .
v_gene: TRBV30
j_gene: TRBJ1-3

CDR3aa: CASTPRSNTEAFF
CDR3nt: TGTGCCAGTACCCCCAGGTCGAACACTGAAGCTTTCTTT
d_gene: .
abundance: .
v_gene: TRBV19
j_gene: TRBJ1-1

CDR3aa: CASSPYLAVAESYEQYF
CDR3nt: TGTGCCAGCAGCCCCTATCTCGCGGTAGCGGAGTCCTACGAGCAGTACTTC
d_gene: .
abundance: .
v_gene: TRBV4-2
j_gene: TRBJ2-7

CDR3aa: CASSLGTGYIDEAFF
CDR3nt: TGTGCCAGCAGCTTAGGGACAGGTTACATCGATGAAGCTTTCTTT
d_gene: TRBD1
abundance: .
v_gene: TRBV7-2
j_gene: TRBJ1-1

CDR3aa: CASSPLGGAFTDTQYF
CDR3nt: TGCGCCAGCAGCCCCTTAGGGGGGGCTTTCACAGATACGCAGTATTTT
d_gene: .
abundance: .
v_gene: TRBV5-1
j_gene: TRBJ2-3

CDR3aa: CASSVSTGTMNTEAFF
CDR3nt: TGTGCCAGCAGCGTATCCACAGGTACTATGAACACTGAAGCTTTCTTT
d_gene: .
abundance: .
v_gene: TRBV9
j_gene: TRBJ1-1

CDR3aa: CASSLTRARPDVHEQFF
CDR3nt: TGTGCCAGCAGCTTAACCAGGGCTCGTCCGGATGTTCATGAGCAGTTCTTC
d_gene: .
abundance: once
v_gene: TRBV11-2
j_gene: TRBJ2-1

CDR3aa: CASTASTGPNYGYTF
CDR3nt: TGTGCCAGCACCGCTTCGACAGGCCCTAACTATGGCTACACCTTC
d_gene: .
abundance: .
v_gene: TRBV25-1
j_gene: TRBJ1-2

CDR3aa: CASSLWDRGGYIQYF
CDR3nt: TGTGCCAGCAGCTTGTGGGACAGGGGAGGGTACATTCAGTACTTC
d_gene: TRBD1
abundance: .
v_gene: TRBV5-6
j_gene: TRBJ2-4

CDR3aa: CASSIGTASNQPQHF
CDR3nt: TGTGCCAGTAGTATAGGAACCGCGAGCAATCAGCCCCAGCATTTT
d_gene: .
abundance: .
v_gene: TRBV19
j_gene: TRBJ1-5

CDR3aa: CASTGGGTSDYEQYF
CDR3nt: TGTGCCAGTACGGGAGGAGGGACTAGCGACTACGAGCAGTACTTC
d_gene: TRBD2
abundance: .
v_gene: TRBV19
j_gene: TRBJ2-7

CDR3aa: CASSPRTDLGEQYF
CDR3nt: TGTGCCAGCAGCCCACGGACAGACCTTGGCGAGCAGTACTTC
d_gene: .
abundance: .
v_gene: TRBV7-9
j_gene: TRBJ2-7

CDR3aa: CANSESRTGPNTEAFF
CDR3nt: TGCGCCAACAGTGAGTCGAGGACAGGGCCGAACACTGAAGCTTTCTTT
d_gene: TRBD1
abundance: once
v_gene: TRBV10-2
j_gene: TRBJ1-1

CDR3aa: CASGLGDRYYEQYF
CDR3nt: TGTGCTAGTGGTTTAGGGGACAGGTATTACGAGCAGTACTTC
d_gene: TRBD1
abundance: .
v_gene: TRBV12-5
j_gene: TRBJ2-7